This T cell receptor (beta chain) was profiled in a study of T cell responses to AZD1222 COVID-19 vaccine. Study results and limitations: Researchers took repertoire samples only after the peak T cell response had come.

The data were produced by immunoSEQ multiplex PCR, yet TCRdb's version contains in-frame clones alone and is incomplete. This table holds roughly 190,000 clones, roughly nine tenths found once. Analyses pooled second doses at about 4 or about 12 weeks. Remarks on this clone: Its antigen is not known.

V was clipped by 4 bases and J by 6 bases, with 11 bases between them. The CDR3 consists of 12 residues. Germline CDR1 and CDR2: SGHRS and YFSETQ. The receptor was derived from an adult who received the AZD1222 COVID-19 vaccine. The sequences come from peripheral blood, collected 28 days after the second AZD1222 dose. This chain connects TRBV5-1 to TRBJ2-7, with D tentatively TRBD1 (5 bases). This chain's CDR3 is CASSATGFEQYF. DNA of the CDR3: TGCGCCAGCAGCGCCACAGGATTCGAGCAGTACTTC.